Following are 16 T cell receptor beta chains from one sample sequenced in a study of T cell responses to AZD1222 COVID-19 vaccine. Method: immunoSEQ multiplex PCR; TCRdb's copy keeps in-frame clones and lacks some. Altogether some 100,000 clones are present, around 86% being singletons, with the ten largest covering around 9.6%. The material sequenced was peripheral blood, taken on day 0 of AZD1222 vaccination. The receptors were gathered from an adult in good health.

The chain is built from TRBV19 and TRBJ1-6; a weak D match, TRBD1 (5 bases). This CDR3 spans 16 amino acids. V was trimmed by 2 bases and J by 2 bases, leaving 10 bases between them. Germline assignment: CDR1 LNHDA and CDR2 SQIVND (reference sequence). In DNA form, the CDR3 reads TGTGCCAGTAGTATACAGGGAAGCACCTATAATTCACCCCTCCACTTT. This encodes CASSIQGSTYNSPLHF. The full variable domain, its missing parts supplied by reference TRBV19 and TRBJ1-6, is DGGITQSPKYLFRKEGQNVTLSCEQNLNHDAMYWYRQDPGQGLRLIYYSQIVNDFQKGDIAEGYSVSREKKESFPLTVTSAQKNPTAFYLCASSIQGSTYNSPLHFGNGTRLTVT.

The J gene is TRBJ1-2, the V gene TRBV23-1, with 12 bases matching TRBD1. TRBV23-1 is identified as an open reading frame with a role that is uncertain. The CDR3 contains 15 residues. V was pared by 8 bases and J by 4 bases, with 8 bases of the junction left unmatched. The chain's CDR3 is CASLRDRGRCYGYTF. The CDR3 coding sequence is TGCGCCAGCCTCCGGGACAGGGGGCGCTGCTATGGCTACACCTTC.

This chain uses TRBV28 with TRBJ2-5, with D unresolved. Germline CDR1 reads MDHEN; CDR2 reads SYDVKM. The CDR3 runs to 16 residues. Trimming cost V 4 bases and J 4 bases, with 19 bases left between them. The chain's CDR3 is CASSSGPLSKGETQYF. The DNA of the CDR3 is TGTGCCAGCAGTTCCGGGCCTCTCTCCAAGGGAGAGACCCAGTACTTC. Filled out from reference TRBV28 and TRBJ2-5, the complete variable domain reads DVKVTQSSRYLVKRTGEKVFLECVQDMDHENMFWYRQDPGLGLRLIYFSYDVKMKEKGDIPEGYSVSREKKERFSLILESASTNQTSMYLCASSSGPLSKGETQYFGPGTRLLVL.

In its sample, this clone was seen once. The V gene is TRBV18, the J gene TRBJ2-1; TRBD2 matches at 9 bases. CDR3 length: 15 residues. Germline V CDR1 and CDR2: KGHSH, LQKENI. V shed 5 bases, J shed 7 bases, and the junction held 9 bases outside the gene matches. In DNA form, the CDR3 reads TGTGCCAGCTCAGCGGCGGGGGGGCCTCGAAATGAGCAGTTCTTC. This gives the protein CASSAAGGPRNEQFF.

The V call is TRBV6-5, the J call TRBJ2-3; a possible D gene is TRBD1 (6 bases). The germline gives CDR1 MNHEY, CDR2 SVGAGI. Trimming removed 2 bases at V and 2 bases at J, with 11 bases between. The CDR3 extends over 15 amino acids. CDR3: CASSYRQGHTDTQYF. The DNA of the CDR3 is TGTGCCAGCAGTTACCGGCAGGGACACACAGATACGCAGTATTTT.

The chain employs TRBV10-3 and TRBJ2-2; 8 bases match TRBD2. Germline V gene lookup returns CDR1 ENHRY and CDR2 SYGVKD. The V and J ends lost 6 bases and 1 base, in that order; junction bases with no gene match: 4. This CDR3 comprises 15 residues. CDR3 residues: CAISGTSGNTGELFF. The DNA of the CDR3 is TGTGCCATCAGCGGTACTAGCGGGAACACCGGGGAGCTGTTTTTT.

This clone has a handful of counts. This chain joins TRBV29-1 and TRBJ1-1; no definite D call. Per the germline V gene, CDR1 is SQVTM and CDR2 is ANQGSEA. This CDR3 is 13 amino acids long. V dropped 1 base and J dropped 4 bases, with 10 bases sitting between them. The CDR3 DNA reads TGCAGCGTTGAAGTCACACCGGGCACTGAAGCTTTCTTT. It encodes CSVEVTPGTEAFF. Filled out from reference TRBV29-1 and TRBJ1-1, the complete variable domain reads SAVISQKPSRDICQRGTSLTIQCQVDSQVTMMFWYRQQPGQSLTLIATANQGSEATYESGFVIDKFPISRPNLTFSTLTVSNMSPEDSSIYLCSVEVTPGTEAFFGQGTRLTVV.

The rearrangement joins TRBV5-1 to TRBJ1-3, with 8 nucleotides matching TRBD1. From germline, CDR1 is SGHRS and CDR2 YFSETQ. Trimming took 0 bases from V and 6 from J; bases not matched to a gene: 8. CDR3 size: 16 residues. DNA for the CDR3: TGCGCCAGCAGCTTGGAGTTGGCAGGGGGCTTAAACACCATATATTTT. Amino acids: CASSLELAGGLNTIYF.

The V call is TRBV19, the J call TRBJ1-1; D uncertain. Trimming removed 5 bases from V and 0 bases from J, with 13 bases in between. CDR1 and CDR2 (germline): LNHDA, SQIVND (reference sequence). The CDR3 consists of 15 residues. The CDR3 coding sequence is TGTGCCAGTAGTTTTATATCCTATATGAACACTGAAGCTTTCTTT. It yields the protein CASSFISYMNTEAFF.

The genes are TRBV5-1 and TRBJ2-3, with 8 positions matching TRBD1. In germline, CDR1 is SGHRS, CDR2 YFSETQ. With V trimmed by 1 base and J by 4 bases, 5 bases remained unmatched. The CDR3 consists of 15 residues. Written as DNA, the CDR3 is TGCGCCAGCAGCTTGCCAGGGGGCAAGGCAGATACGCAGTATTTT. Translated: CASSLPGGKADTQYF.

In this sample, this clone turned up a few times. The chain uses TRBV29-1 and TRBJ2-2, with 11 bases that match TRBD1. V was clipped by 5 bases and J by 6 bases; unmatched bases: 5. In germline, CDR1 is SQVTM, CDR2 ANQGSEA. The CDR3 has 14 amino acids. CDR3 loop: CSVKPGQGAGELFF. Here the CDR3 DNA reads TGCAGCGTTAAACCGGGACAGGGGGCCGGGGAGCTGTTTTTT.

A remark on this clone: Other DNA sequences in this specimen translate into the identical CDR3. The rearrangement uses TRBV4-1 and TRBJ2-1; TRBD2 agrees at 11 bases. This CDR3 contains 17 residues. Germline CDR1 and CDR2: MGHRA and YSYEKL. The J segment lost 2 bases and the V segment lost 0 bases, leaving 3 bases of the junction unmatched. CDR3 DNA sequence: TGCGCCAGCAGCCAAGAGAGACTAGCGGGGCCCTACAATGAGCAGTTCTTC. It specifies CASSQERLAGPYNEQFF.

This clone was recorded only once. This chain links TRBV20-1 with TRBJ2-7; D may be TRBD2 (5 bases). The V end lost 6 bases, the J end lost 3 bases, and 9 bases lay between the germline ends. CDR3 length equals 11 residues. The germline CDR1 and CDR2 sequences are DFQATT and SNEGSKA (reference sequence). The CDR3 reads CSAKSGYEQYF. CDR3 DNA sequence: TGCAGTGCAAAGAGCGGCTACGAGCAGTACTTC.

This clone was observed a few times. V is TRBV5-8 and J is TRBJ2-7; D is possibly TRBD1 or TRBD2 (5 bases each). The CDR3 loop spans 13 amino acids. CDR1 and CDR2 from the germline V gene are SGHTS and YDEGEE. V lost 1 base and J 2 bases, leaving 7 bases between the germline ends. CDR3 DNA: TGTGCCAGCAGCTTGAGGGGAGCCTACGAGCAGTACTTC. Translating gives CASSLRGAYEQYF.

This rearrangement joins TRBV5-1 to TRBJ1-2; 7 bases are a match to TRBD1. Trimming took 4 bases from V and 8 from J; bases not matched to a gene: 14. Germline CDR1 SGHRS, CDR2 YFSETQ. CDR3 length: 15 residues. The CDR3 loop reads CASSLTTMTGNGYTF. CDR3 sequence (DNA): TGCGCCAGCAGCCTGACAACAATGACAGGGAACGGCTACACCTTC.

This chain uses TRBV5-6 with TRBJ1-2; maybe TRBD1 (6 bases). The CDR3 covers 14 residues. CDR1 and CDR2 (germline): SGHDT, YYEEEE. V dropped 1 base and J dropped 4 bases, with 11 bases sitting between them. CDR3 amino acids: CASSLRAQGYGYTF. CDR3 bases: TGTGCCAGCAGCTTGCGTGCACAGGGCTATGGCTACACCTTC.